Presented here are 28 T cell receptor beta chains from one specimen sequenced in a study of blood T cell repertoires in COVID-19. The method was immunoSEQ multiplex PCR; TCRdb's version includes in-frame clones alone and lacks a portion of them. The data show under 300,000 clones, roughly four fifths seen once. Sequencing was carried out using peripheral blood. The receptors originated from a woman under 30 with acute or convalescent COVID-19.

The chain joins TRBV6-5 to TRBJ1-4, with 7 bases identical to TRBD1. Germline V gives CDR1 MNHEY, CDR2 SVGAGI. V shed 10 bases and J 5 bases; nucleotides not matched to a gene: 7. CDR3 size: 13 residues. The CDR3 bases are TGTGCCACCAGAGGACAGGAAAATGAAAAACTGTTTTTT. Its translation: CATRGQENEKLFF.

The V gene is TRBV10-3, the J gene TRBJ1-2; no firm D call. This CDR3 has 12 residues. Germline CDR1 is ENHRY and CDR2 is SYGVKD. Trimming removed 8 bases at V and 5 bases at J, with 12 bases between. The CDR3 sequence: CAIAGSRYGYTF. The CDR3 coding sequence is TGTGCCATCGCAGGCAGCCGTTATGGCTACACCTTC.

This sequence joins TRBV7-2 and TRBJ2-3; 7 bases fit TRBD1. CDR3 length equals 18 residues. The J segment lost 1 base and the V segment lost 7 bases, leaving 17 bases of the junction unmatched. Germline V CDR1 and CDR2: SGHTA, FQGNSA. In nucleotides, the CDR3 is TGTGCCAGCACCCGCATGGGAGTACAGGGGTTAGGCACAGATACGCAGTATTTT. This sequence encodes CASTRMGVQGLGTDTQYF.

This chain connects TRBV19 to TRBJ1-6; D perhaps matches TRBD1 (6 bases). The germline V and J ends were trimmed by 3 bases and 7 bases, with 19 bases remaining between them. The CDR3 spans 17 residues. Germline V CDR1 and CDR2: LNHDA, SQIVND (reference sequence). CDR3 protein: CASSIIGTNKWNSPLHF. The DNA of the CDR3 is TGTGCCAGTAGTATTATTGGGACAAACAAGTGGAATTCACCCCTCCACTTT.

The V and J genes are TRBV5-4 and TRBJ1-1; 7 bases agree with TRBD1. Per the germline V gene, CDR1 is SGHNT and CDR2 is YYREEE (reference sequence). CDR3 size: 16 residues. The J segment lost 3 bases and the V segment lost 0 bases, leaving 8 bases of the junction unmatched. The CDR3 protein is CASSLEGALRYTEAFF. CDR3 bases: TGTGCCAGCAGCTTGGAGGGGGCGCTTCGGTACACTGAAGCTTTCTTT.

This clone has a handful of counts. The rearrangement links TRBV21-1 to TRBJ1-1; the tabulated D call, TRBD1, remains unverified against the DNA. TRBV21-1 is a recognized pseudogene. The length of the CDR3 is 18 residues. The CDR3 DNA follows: TGTGCCAGCAGCCACCCAGGGGACAGGGGGCTTCCGAACACTGAAGCTTTCTTT. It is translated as CASSHPGDRGLPNTEAFF.

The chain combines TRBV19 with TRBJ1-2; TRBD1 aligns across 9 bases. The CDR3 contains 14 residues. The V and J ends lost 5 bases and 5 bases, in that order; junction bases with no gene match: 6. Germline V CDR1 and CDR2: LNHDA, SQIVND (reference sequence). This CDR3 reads CASSPGTGHYGYTF. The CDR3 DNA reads TGTGCCAGTAGTCCCGGGACAGGGCATTATGGCTACACCTTC.

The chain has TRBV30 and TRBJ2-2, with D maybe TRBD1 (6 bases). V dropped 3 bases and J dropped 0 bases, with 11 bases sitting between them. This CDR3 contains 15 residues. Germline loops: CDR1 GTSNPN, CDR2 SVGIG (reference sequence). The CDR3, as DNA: TGTGCCTGGAGATTGACAGGCGCGAACACCGGGGAGCTGTTTTTT. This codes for CAWRLTGANTGELFF.

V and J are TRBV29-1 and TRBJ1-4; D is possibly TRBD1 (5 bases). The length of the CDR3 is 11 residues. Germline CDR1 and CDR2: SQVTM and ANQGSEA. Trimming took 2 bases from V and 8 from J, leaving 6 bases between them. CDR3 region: CSVERGEKLFF. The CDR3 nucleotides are TGCAGCGTTGAAAGGGGCGAAAAACTGTTTTTT.

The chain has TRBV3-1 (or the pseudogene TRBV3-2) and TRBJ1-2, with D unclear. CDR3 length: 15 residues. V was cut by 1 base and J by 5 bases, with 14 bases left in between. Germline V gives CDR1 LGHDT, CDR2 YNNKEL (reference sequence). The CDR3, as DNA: TGTGCCAGCAGCCAAGCCTCAGGCTTCCGGTATGGCTACACCTTC. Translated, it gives CASSQASGFRYGYTF.

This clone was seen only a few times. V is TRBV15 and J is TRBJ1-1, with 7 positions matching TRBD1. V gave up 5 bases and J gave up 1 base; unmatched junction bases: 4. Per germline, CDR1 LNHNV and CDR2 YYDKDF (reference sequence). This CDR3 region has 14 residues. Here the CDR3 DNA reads TGTGCCACCAGCCGACAGGGCCCGAACACTGAAGCTTTCTTT. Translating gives CATSRQGPNTEAFF.

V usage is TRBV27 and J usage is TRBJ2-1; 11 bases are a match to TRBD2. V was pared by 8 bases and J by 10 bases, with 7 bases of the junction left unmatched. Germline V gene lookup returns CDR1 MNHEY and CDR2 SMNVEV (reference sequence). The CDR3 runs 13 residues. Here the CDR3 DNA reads TGTGCCAGCGGGACTAGCGGTCTATTAGAGCAGTTCTTC. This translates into CASGTSGLLEQFF.

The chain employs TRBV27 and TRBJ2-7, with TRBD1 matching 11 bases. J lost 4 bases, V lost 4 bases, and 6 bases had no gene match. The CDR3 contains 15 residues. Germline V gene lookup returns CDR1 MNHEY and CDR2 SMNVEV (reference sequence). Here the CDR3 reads CASSWGTGGKYEQYF. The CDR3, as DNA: TGTGCCAGCAGTTGGGGGACAGGGGGGAAGTACGAGCAGTACTTC.

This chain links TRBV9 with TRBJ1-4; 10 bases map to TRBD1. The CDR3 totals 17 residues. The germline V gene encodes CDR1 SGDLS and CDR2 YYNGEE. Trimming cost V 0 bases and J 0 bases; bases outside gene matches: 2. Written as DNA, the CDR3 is TGTGCCAGCAGCGTAGGGACAGGGGGGGCAACTAATGAAAAACTGTTTTTT. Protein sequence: CASSVGTGGATNEKLFF. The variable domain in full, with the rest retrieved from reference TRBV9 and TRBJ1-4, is DSGVTQTPKHLITATGQRVTLRCSPRSGDLSVYWYQQSLDQGLQFLIQYYNGEERAKGNILERFSAQQFPDLHSELNLSSLELGDSALYFCASSVGTGGATNEKLFFGSGTQLSVL.

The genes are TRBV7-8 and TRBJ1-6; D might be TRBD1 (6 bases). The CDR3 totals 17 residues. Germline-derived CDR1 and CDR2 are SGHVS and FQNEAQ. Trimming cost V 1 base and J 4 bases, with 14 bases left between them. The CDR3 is CASSLGIIQGYNSPLHF. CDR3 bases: TGTGCCAGCAGCTTAGGTATTATCCAGGGGTATAATTCACCCCTCCACTTT. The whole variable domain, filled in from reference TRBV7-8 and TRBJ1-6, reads GAGVSQSPRYKVAKRGQDVALRCDPISGHVSLFWYQQALGQGPEFLTYFQNEAQLDKSGLPSDRFFAERPEGSVSTLKIQRTQQEDSAVYLCASSLGIIQGYNSPLHFGNGTRLTVT.

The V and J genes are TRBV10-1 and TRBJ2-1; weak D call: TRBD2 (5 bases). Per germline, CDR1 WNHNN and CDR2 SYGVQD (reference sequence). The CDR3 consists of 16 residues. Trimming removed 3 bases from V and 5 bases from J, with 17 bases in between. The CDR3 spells CASSDLERGRNNEQFF. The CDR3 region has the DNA TGCGCCAGCAGTGATCTCGAACGCGGGCGGAACAATGAGCAGTTCTTC.

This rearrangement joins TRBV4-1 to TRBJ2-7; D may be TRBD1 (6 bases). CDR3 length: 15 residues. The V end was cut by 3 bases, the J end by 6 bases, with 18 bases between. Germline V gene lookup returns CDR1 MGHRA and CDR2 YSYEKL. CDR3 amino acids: CASSHPGQGVIEQYF. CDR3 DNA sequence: TGCGCCAGCAGCCATCCGGGACAAGGGGTTATCGAGCAGTACTTC.

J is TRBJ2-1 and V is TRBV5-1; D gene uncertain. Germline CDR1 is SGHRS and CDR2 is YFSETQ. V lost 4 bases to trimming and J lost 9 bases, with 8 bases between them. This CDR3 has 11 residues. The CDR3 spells CASSLHGEQFF. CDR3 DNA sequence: TGCGCCAGCAGCCTCCACGGTGAGCAGTTCTTC.

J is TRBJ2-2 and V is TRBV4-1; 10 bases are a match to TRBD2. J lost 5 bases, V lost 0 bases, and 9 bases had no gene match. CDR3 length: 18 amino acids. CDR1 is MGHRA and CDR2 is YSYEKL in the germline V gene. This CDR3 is CASSQELRTSGTTGELFF. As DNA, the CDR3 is TGCGCCAGCAGCCAAGAACTCAGGACTAGCGGAACGACCGGGGAGCTGTTTTTT.

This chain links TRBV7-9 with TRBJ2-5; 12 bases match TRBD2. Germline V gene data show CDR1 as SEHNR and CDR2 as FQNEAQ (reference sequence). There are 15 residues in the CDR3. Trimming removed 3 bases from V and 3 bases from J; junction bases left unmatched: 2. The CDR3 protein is CASSLRLAGEETQYF. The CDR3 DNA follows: TGTGCCAGCAGCTTGAGACTAGCGGGAGAAGAGACCCAGTACTTC.

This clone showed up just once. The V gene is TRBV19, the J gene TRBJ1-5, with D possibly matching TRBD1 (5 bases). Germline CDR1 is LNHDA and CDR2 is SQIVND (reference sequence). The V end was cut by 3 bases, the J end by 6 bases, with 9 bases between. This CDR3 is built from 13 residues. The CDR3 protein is CASSMTDGQPQHF. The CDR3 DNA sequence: TGTGCCAGTAGTATGACAGACGGTCAGCCCCAGCATTTT.

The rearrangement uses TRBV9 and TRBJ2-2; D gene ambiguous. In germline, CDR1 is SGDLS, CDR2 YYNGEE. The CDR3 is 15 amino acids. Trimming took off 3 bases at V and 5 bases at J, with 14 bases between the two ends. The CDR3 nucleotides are TGTGCCAGCAGCGGGGTGGTAGCAGCAACCGGGGAGCTGTTTTTT. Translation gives CASSGVVAATGELFF.

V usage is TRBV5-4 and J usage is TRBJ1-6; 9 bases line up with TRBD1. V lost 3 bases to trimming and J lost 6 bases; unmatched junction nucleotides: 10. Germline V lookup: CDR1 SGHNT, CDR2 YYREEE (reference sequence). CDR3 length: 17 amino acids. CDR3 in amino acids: CASSSVDRGWGNSPLHF. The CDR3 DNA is TGTGCCAGCAGCTCGGTGGACAGGGGCTGGGGTAATTCACCCCTCCACTTT.

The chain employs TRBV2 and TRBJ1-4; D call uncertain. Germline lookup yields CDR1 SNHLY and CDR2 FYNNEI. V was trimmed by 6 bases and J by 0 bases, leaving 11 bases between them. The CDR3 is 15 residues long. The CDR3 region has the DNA TGTGCCAGCAGGGCCACCTCCGCAACTAATGAAAAACTGTTTTTT. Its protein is CASRATSATNEKLFF.

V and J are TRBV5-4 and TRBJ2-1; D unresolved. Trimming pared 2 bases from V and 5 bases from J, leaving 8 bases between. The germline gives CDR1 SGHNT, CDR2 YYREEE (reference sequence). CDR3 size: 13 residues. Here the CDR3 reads CASSFFVDNEQFF. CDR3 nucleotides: TGTGCCAGCAGCTTCTTCGTCGACAATGAGCAGTTCTTC.

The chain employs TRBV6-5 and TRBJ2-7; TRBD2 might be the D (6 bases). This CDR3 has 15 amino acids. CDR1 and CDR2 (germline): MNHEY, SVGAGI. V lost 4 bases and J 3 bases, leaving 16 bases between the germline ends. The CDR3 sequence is CASSSPGGLNYEQYF. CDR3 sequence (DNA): TGTGCCAGCAGTTCTCCTGGAGGGTTAAACTACGAGCAGTACTTC.

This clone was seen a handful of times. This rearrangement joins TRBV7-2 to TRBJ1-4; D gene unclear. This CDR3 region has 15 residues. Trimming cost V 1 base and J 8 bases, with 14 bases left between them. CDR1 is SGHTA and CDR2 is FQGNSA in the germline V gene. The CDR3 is CASSLDRSAFEKLFF. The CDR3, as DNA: TGTGCCAGCAGCTTAGACAGATCCGCGTTCGAAAAACTGTTTTTT.

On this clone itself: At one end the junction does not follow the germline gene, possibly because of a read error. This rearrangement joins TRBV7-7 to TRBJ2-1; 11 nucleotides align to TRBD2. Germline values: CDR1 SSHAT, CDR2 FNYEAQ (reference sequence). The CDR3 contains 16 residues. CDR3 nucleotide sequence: TGTGCTAGCAGCTTAGGTGGGACTAGCGGTTACAATGAGCAGTTCTTC. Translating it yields CASSLGGTSGYNEQFF.